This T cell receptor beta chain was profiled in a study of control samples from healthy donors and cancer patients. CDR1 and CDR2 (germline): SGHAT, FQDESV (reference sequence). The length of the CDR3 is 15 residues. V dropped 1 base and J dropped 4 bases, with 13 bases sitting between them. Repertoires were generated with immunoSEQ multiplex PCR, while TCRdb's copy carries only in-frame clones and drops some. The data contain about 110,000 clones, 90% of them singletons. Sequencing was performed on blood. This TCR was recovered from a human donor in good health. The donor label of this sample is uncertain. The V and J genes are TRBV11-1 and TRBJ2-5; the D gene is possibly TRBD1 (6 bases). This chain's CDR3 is CASSLEQGPRETQYF. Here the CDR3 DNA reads TGTGCCAGCAGCTTAGAACAGGGACCGCGAGAGACCCAGTACTTC.